Listed here are 10 T cell receptor beta chains from one sample, sequenced in a study of metastatic and nonmetastatic thyroid tumors. Using MiXCR, TCRdb re-called clones from the PCR reads. The sample has approximately 17,000 clones, about 25% seen once. Prior to thyroid surgery, none of the patients had received any treatment. Sequencing was performed on blood. Receptors originate from a male donor with papillary thyroid cancer or a benign thyroid nodule (not recorded which). Some clones in this sample may be carry-over from other donors' samples.

Regarding this clone: One junction end disagrees with the germline gene, perhaps due to a read error. The J gene is TRBJ2-7, the V gene TRBV3-1; either TRBD1 or TRBD2 may fit D (6 bases each). The CDR3 contains 16 residues. Germline CDR1 is LGHDT and CDR2 is YNNKEL (reference sequence). For the CDR3, the DNA is TGTGCCAGCAGCGAAGAGGAGGCTGGGGGGCGGTACGCGCAGTACTTC. This gives the protein CASSEEEAGGRYAQYF.

The V and J genes are TRBV19 and TRBJ1-5; 7 bases fit TRBD1. In germline, CDR1 is LNHDA, CDR2 SQIVND (reference sequence). The CDR3 length is 15 residues. V was clipped by 6 bases and J by 2 bases; unmatched bases: 7. CDR3 residues: CASRWDSDGNQPQHF. CDR3 bases: TGTGCCAGTAGATGGGACAGTGATGGCAATCAGCCCCAGCATTTT.

This clone was found many times. The chain uses TRBV10-1 and TRBJ2-5; possibly TRBD1 or TRBD2 for D (7 bases each). V lost 8 bases to trimming and J lost 4 bases, with 14 bases between them. The CDR3 has 13 residues. CDR1 is WNHNN and CDR2 is SYGVQD in the germline V gene (reference sequence). CDR3 DNA: TGCGCCAGCGGGGAGGGGGCCCTAGAGACCCAGTACTTC. Its protein product is CASGEGALETQYF.

This clone was detected ten times or more. The chain uses TRBV4-1 and TRBJ2-1; D is uncertain. This CDR3 region has 16 residues. Germline loops: CDR1 MGHRA, CDR2 YSYEKL. V was cut by 3 bases and J by 0 bases, with 12 bases left in between. The CDR3 spells CASSQIVTSSYNEQFF. The CDR3 coding sequence is TGCGCCAGCAGCCAGATCGTCACAAGCTCCTACAATGAGCAGTTCTTC.

This clone occurred many times. The genes are TRBV4-1 and TRBJ1-6; D remains ambiguous. The V and J ends lost 2 bases and 6 bases respectively, with 14 bases between them. The CDR3 contains 16 residues. The germline V gene has CDR1 MGHRA and CDR2 YSYEKL. CDR3 sequence reads: CASSQLEGYSNSPLHF. The DNA for the CDR3 is TGCGCCAGCAGCCAACTCGAAGGGTATAGTAATTCACCCCTCCACTTT.

In its sample, this clone was seen many times. This may be a read error, as it is one base from a much larger clone. The J gene is TRBJ2-1, the V gene TRBV6-1; D tentatively fits TRBD1 or TRBD2 (6 bases each). There are 17 residues in the CDR3. Germline CDR1 is MNHNS and CDR2 is SASEGT. The ends were cut back, 3 bases at V and 6 bases at J, with 21 bases in the middle. The CDR3 protein is CASSDARGGTSGNEQFF. The CDR3 DNA follows: TGTGCCAGCAGTGACGCGCGAGGGGGGACGTCTGGCAATGAGCAGTTCTTC.

Ten or more counts support this clone. Additional DNA sequences in this sample encode the identical CDR3. V is TRBV6-1 and J is TRBJ1-5, with 7 nucleotides matching TRBD1. Germline trimming cut 7 bases from V and 1 base from J; bases unmatched to any gene: 7. The CDR3 runs 15 residues. Germline-derived CDR1 and CDR2 are MNHNS and SASEGT. The CDR3 bases are TGTGCCAGCAAGGGGGCGGGGGGAAGCAATCAGCCCCAGCATTTT. It codes for CASKGAGGSNQPQHF.

In this sample, this clone turned up a few times. One junction end disagrees with the germline gene, perhaps due to a read error. The chain combines TRBV12-3 or TRBV12-4 with TRBJ1-3, with 9 bases identical to TRBD1. This CDR3 is built from 13 residues. CDR3 sequence: CASSPVGGQGRCF. Written as DNA, the CDR3 is TGTGCCAGCAGCCCAGTGGGGGGACAGGGCCGATGCTTT.

The chain uses TRBV20-1 and TRBJ1-2, with no clear D. This CDR3 is built from 11 residues. In germline, CDR1 is DFQATT, CDR2 SNEGSKA (reference sequence). The V gene lost 7 bases and the J gene lost 6 bases, with 12 bases spanning the gap. CDR3 DNA: TGCAGTGATCCCCAGGTACATGGCTACACCTTC. This sequence encodes CSDPQVHGYTF.

The chain recombines TRBV7-2 with TRBJ1-4; TRBD1 matches 8 bases. Germline CDR1 SGHTA, CDR2 FQGNSA. CDR3 length: 17 residues. V gave up 6 bases and J gave up 4 bases; unmatched junction bases: 13. The CDR3 region is CASSQPWDRSSNEKLFF. CDR3 DNA: TGTGCCAGCAGTCAGCCTTGGGACAGGAGTAGTAATGAAAAACTGTTTTTT.